This T cell receptor beta chain stems from a study of robustness of blood B and T cell sequencing. This CDR3 has 13 amino acids. Germline loops: CDR1 LNHNV, CDR2 YYDKDF (reference sequence). A 5' template-switch oligo added a universal priming site during cDNA synthesis. Every cDNA molecule received a random 12-nucleotide UMI from the template-switch oligo. TCRdb used MiXCR to reprocess the PCR reads, holding one entry per CDR3 protein. Here the sample spans more than 1,200 distinct CDR3 sequences, 67% being singletons. mRNA, not genomic DNA, served as the source for TCR beta repertoires. Concerning this clonotype: The junction departs from germline at one end; a sequencing error may be responsible.

The TCR sequence derives from a human donor in good health. The source material was peripheral blood. The chain carries TRBV15 and TRBJ1-5; the D is unclear. The CDR3, as DNA: TGTGTCACCTCCTACGGTAGCAATCAGCCCCAGCATTTT. The encoded protein is CVTSYGSNQPQHF.